This T cell receptor (beta chain) was observed in a study of response to subunit inactivated influenza vaccine. Study-level results: The authors put forward the suggestion that each seasonal influenza vaccination may bring in only a limited number of new T cells.

Germline V gene data show CDR1 as SEHNR and CDR2 as FQNEAQ (reference sequence). The CDR3 consists of 16 residues. TCRdb ran MiXCR on the RT-PCR reads and lists one entry per CDR3 protein. The table includes around 580,000 distinct CDR3 sequences, 10% to 15% detected once. To note about this clonotype: The antigen is not known. The germline gene is not matched at one end of the junction; a read error may be the cause.

This chain uses TRBV7-9 with TRBJ2-2; TRBD1 or TRBD2 may be the D gene (5 bases each). Source: PBMCs from blood, taken on the day of vaccination. The origin of this receptor is a man aged 50 to 60 who received an inactivated influenza vaccine. The chain's CDR3 is CASSLFVGANTGDLFF. The DNA of the CDR3 is TGTGCCAGCAGCTTATTTGTAGGGGCGAACACCGGGGATCTGTTTTTT.